The sample holds a few counts of the clone carrying this T cell receptor (beta chain). Its target is unknown. Unique molecular identifiers were carried by the TCR beta cDNA libraries. TCRdb passed the PCR reads through MiXCR, listing each CDR3 protein once. The profile shows 430,000 or so distinct CDR3 sequences, 30% to 45% of them singletons. The data were taken from a study of post-analysis software for immune sequencing data. V was shortened by 2 bases and J by 5 bases, with 5 bases between the two germline ends. Germline CDR1 and CDR2: KGHDR and SFDVKD. The CDR3 contains 12 residues. Study-level points and caveats: Normalized Chao1 diversity in multiple sclerosis patients fell significantly below that of controls. In patients, about five TRBV segments were more frequent than in controls, with TRBV5-6, TRBV5-1 and TRBV20-1 among them.

The rearrangement links TRBV24-1 to TRBJ2-5; D is uncertain. The clonotype originates from a girl aged 2-10 years with multiple sclerosis. Sequenced sample: blood. The CDR3 here is CATSDSRETQYF. CDR3 in DNA: TGTGCCACCAGTGATTCTCGTGAGACCCAGTACTTC.